These T cell receptor beta chains were read from a single sample in a study of blood T cell repertoires in COVID-19. Data came from immunoSEQ multiplex PCR; TCRdb stores just in-frame clones and leaves some out. The sample includes 200,000 to 250,000 clones, around 88% of them seen just once. Sequencing was done on a sample of peripheral blood. Receptors were obtained from a man aged 18 to 30 with active or convalescent COVID-19. CDR3s include the opening cysteine and the closing phenylalanine or tryptophan. D genes are given only for firm matches. Where a row states a size, it is once, few, many or the class of an expanded clone; other rows omit it.

cdr3_length	d_call	v_call	j_call	clone_size	cdr3_nt	cdr3_aa
13	NA	TRBV11-2	TRBJ1-1	NA	TGTGCCAGCAGCTTCATGGGGGCCGCTGAAGCTTTCTTT	CASSFMGAAEAFF
12	TRBD1	TRBV12-3/TRBV12-4	TRBJ1-2	NA	TGTGCCAGCAGTTCCCCGACAGGGAAAGACACCTTC	CASSSPTGKDTF
14	NA	TRBV5-1	TRBJ2-2	NA	TGCGCCAGCAGCTTGGGGCAGAAAACCGGGGAGCTGTTTTTT	CASSLGQKTGELFF
13	TRBD2	TRBV20-1	TRBJ2-7	NA	TGCAGTGCTAGTCTAGCGGGGCCCTACGAGCAGTACTTC	CSASLAGPYEQYF
15	NA	TRBV10-1	TRBJ1-2	few	TGCGCCAGCAGTGGAGGGGCTGGTCGGGAGCCCGGCTACACCTTC	CASSGGAGREPGYTF
14	TRBD2	TRBV7-3	TRBJ2-7	once	TGTGCCAGCAGCTTAGGCTGGTCGGGGGGCGAGCAGTACTTC	CASSLGWSGGEQYF
14	NA	TRBV28	TRBJ2-7	NA	TGTGCCAGCAGTACCCCCGTACAGCACTACGAGCAGTACTTC	CASSTPVQHYEQYF
16	TRBD1	TRBV13	TRBJ2-1	NA	TGTGCCAGCAGCTCCCTGACGGGACAGGGGGCAAGCGAGCAGTTCTTC	CASSSLTGQGASEQFF
14	NA	TRBV11-2	TRBJ2-5	NA	TGTGCCAGCAGCTTATCCGGAGGGCAAGAGACCCAGTACTTC	CASSLSGGQETQYF
13	TRBD2	TRBV10-3	TRBJ2-5	NA	TGTGCCATCAGTGAGCGGGGGGGAGAGACCCAGTACTTC	CAISERGGETQYF
16	NA	TRBV6-5	TRBJ2-7	NA	TGTGCCAGCAGTTACTCCCACGACAGAACCTACTACGAGCAGTACTTC	CASSYSHDRTYYEQYF
14	TRBD1	TRBV9	TRBJ1-1	NA	TGTGCCAGCAAGCCCCAGGGGGCAGGGACTGAAGCTTTCTTT	CASKPQGAGTEAFF
16	NA	TRBV25-1	TRBJ2-7	NA	TGTGCCAGCAGTAGACCGATAATCTTGGAGTGTTACGAGCAGTACTTC	CASSRPIILECYEQYF
14	TRBD2	TRBV27	TRBJ2-7	NA	TGTGCCAGCAGTACCGGGACTAGGGGGTACGAGCAGTACTTC	CASSTGTRGYEQYF
14	NA	TRBV6-4	TRBJ2-1	NA	TGTGCCAGCAGTGGACAGGAAATGCACAATGAGCAGTTCTTC	CASSGQEMHNEQFF
14	NA	TRBV19	TRBJ2-1	NA	TGTGCCAGTAGTATAGCTCCGACTGACAATGAGCAGTTCTTC	CASSIAPTDNEQFF
16	TRBD2	TRBV19	TRBJ2-7	NA	TGTGCCAGTCAATCGGCGGGAGCAGGTGGTGGCTACGAGCAGTACTTC	CASQSAGAGGGYEQYF
14	TRBD1	TRBV19	TRBJ1-5	once	TGTGCCAGTAGGTTCGACAGGGGGCATCAGCCCCAGCATTTT	CASRFDRGHQPQHF
16	NA	TRBV7-2	TRBJ1-2	NA	TGTGCCAGCAGCTTAGAGGTACGAAGCCAGTCGGGAGGCTACACCTTC	CASSLEVRSQSGGYTF
15	TRBD2	TRBV25-1	TRBJ2-3	NA	TGTGCCAGCAGATCTAGCGGGAGTGGGCCAGATACGCAGTATTTT	CASRSSGSGPDTQYF
14	TRBD1	TRBV27	TRBJ1-2	NA	TGTGCCAGCAGCCCCGGGACAGGTGTCTATGGCTACACCTTC	CASSPGTGVYGYTF
15	TRBD2	TRBV15	TRBJ2-7	NA	TGTGCCACCAGCAGAACCGGGGACTACTCCTACGAGCAGTACTTC	CATSRTGDYSYEQYF
15	TRBD2	TRBV7-2	TRBJ2-7	NA	TGTGCCAGCAGCCCGCCGGGAGGGGAGACCTACGAGCAGTACTTC	CASSPPGGETYEQYF
15	NA	TRBV7-2	TRBJ2-7	NA	TGTGCCAGCAGCTTATTTTCGCGGTCTTCCTACGAGCAGTACTTC	CASSLFSRSSYEQYF
14	NA	TRBV15	TRBJ1-6	NA	TGTGCCACCACCGAAAGGGGATATAATTCACCCCTCCACTTT	CATTERGYNSPLHF
16	NA	TRBV29-1	TRBJ1-3	NA	TGCAGCGTTGAAGAGGGGGCACCCAGCTCTGGAAACACCATATATTTT	CSVEEGAPSSGNTIYF
15	NA	TRBV9	TRBJ1-5	NA	TGTGCCAGCAGCCTCCATGTCGGTAGCAATCAGCCCCAGCATTTT	CASSLHVGSNQPQHF
16	TRBD2	TRBV19	TRBJ2-3	NA	TGTGCCAGTAGTATGAGACTAGCGGGATTCACAGATACGCAGTATTTT	CASSMRLAGFTDTQYF
13	NA	TRBV27	TRBJ1-5	NA	TGTGCCAGCAGTTTAGGTAACAGGCAGCCCCAGCATTTT	CASSLGNRQPQHF
15	TRBD1	TRBV27	TRBJ1-2	NA	TGTGCCAGCGGTGCAGGGGGCCCCCCTGACTATGGCTACACCTTC	CASGAGGPPDYGYTF
16	NA	TRBV30	TRBJ1-5	few	TGTGCCTGGAGTGTAGGGTCGCGCAGGGCCTATCAGCCCCAGCATTTT	CAWSVGSRRAYQPQHF
16	TRBD1	TRBV6-2/TRBV6-3	TRBJ1-3	NA	TGTGCCAGCAGTTCGATTCCCGGGACAGGGAGTAACACCATATATTTT	CASSSIPGTGSNTIYF
17	TRBD2	TRBV5-1	TRBJ2-3	NA	TGCGCCAGCAGCCCCCGACACACCGGGACTAGGCCAGATACGCAGTATTTT	CASSPRHTGTRPDTQYF
12	NA	TRBV24-1	TRBJ2-2	NA	TGTGCCACCAGGGGGGCAACCGGGGAGCTGTTTTTT	CATRGATGELFF
14	NA	TRBV6-5	TRBJ1-1	NA	TGTGCCAGCAGTTACGGGGTGAGGGACACTGAAGCTTTCTTT	CASSYGVRDTEAFF
15	TRBD1	TRBV5-1	TRBJ2-7	NA	TGCGCCAGCAGCCCCCGTACAGGGGGAATATACGAGCAGTACTTC	CASSPRTGGIYEQYF
15	NA	TRBV30	TRBJ1-3	NA	TGTGCCTGGAGTGTAGCCCGCTCCTCTGGAAACACCATATATTTT	CAWSVARSSGNTIYF
13	NA	TRBV5-6	TRBJ2-7	NA	TGTGCCAGCAGCTTGGACAGGGCCTACGAGCAGTACTTC	CASSLDRAYEQYF
14	NA	TRBV6-5	TRBJ1-2	once	TGTGCCAGCAGTTACGGCGGGGGCTGGTCTGGCTACACCTTC	CASSYGGGWSGYTF
14	TRBD1	TRBV28	TRBJ1-2	NA	TGTGCCAGCAGTTTCCCAGGGGGATCCTATGGCTACACCTTC	CASSFPGGSYGYTF
15	TRBD1	TRBV4-2	TRBJ2-3	NA	TGTGCCAGCAGCCAGGGACAGGGGGCAATAGATACGCAGTATTTT	CASSQGQGAIDTQYF